This is a list of T cell receptor beta chains from one sample in a study of T cells in Graves' hyperthyroidism and ophthalmopathy. TCRdb ran MiXCR on the multiplex PCR reads and lists one entry per CDR3 protein. The sample yields hundreds of thousands of distinct CDR3 sequences, approximately 15% seen once. Sequences were obtained from blood. The receptors stem from a woman in her thirties with Graves' hyperthyroidism. The CDR3 runs from the conserved cysteine through the conserved F or W. The D gene is left open where the match is weak. Size is stated for part of the rows, as once, few or many counts, or as a class when the clone is expanded.

clone_size: many
v_call: TRBV20-1
j_call: TRBJ1-6
d_call: -
cdr3_nt: TGCAGTGCTAGAAGTGGAGGGGAGGGTTCACCCCTCCACTTT
cdr3_aa: CSARSGGEGSPLHF

clone_size: many
v_call: TRBV20-1
j_call: TRBJ2-1
d_call: -
cdr3_nt: TGCAGTGCTAGAGATACGCGATATTCCCCCTACAATGAGCAGTTCTTC
cdr3_aa: CSARDTRYSPYNEQFF

clone_size: many
v_call: TRBV20-1
j_call: TRBJ2-7
d_call: -
cdr3_nt: TGCAGTTGGGGTGGGACCTCCTACGAGCAGTACTTC
cdr3_aa: CSWGGTSYEQYF

clone_size: -
v_call: TRBV7-9
j_call: TRBJ2-7
d_call: TRBD2
cdr3_nt: TGTGCCAGCAGCTCAAAACTAGCGGGAGGATCCTCCTACGAGCAGTACTTC
cdr3_aa: CASSSKLAGGSSYEQYF

clone_size: few
v_call: TRBV5-8
j_call: TRBJ2-5
d_call: -
cdr3_nt: TGTGCCAGCAGCCCGACCCATCAGGAGACCCAGTACTTC
cdr3_aa: CASSPTHQETQYF

clone_size: few
v_call: TRBV5-4
j_call: TRBJ2-5
d_call: -
cdr3_nt: TGTGCCAGCAGCTTCGGGACGGACCAAGAGACCCAGTACTTC
cdr3_aa: CASSFGTDQETQYF

clone_size: few
v_call: TRBV20-1
j_call: TRBJ2-1
d_call: -
cdr3_nt: TGCAGTGCTAGTAGGACTTACAATGAGCAGTTCTTC
cdr3_aa: CSASRTYNEQFF

clone_size: few
v_call: TRBV7-9
j_call: TRBJ2-7
d_call: -
cdr3_nt: TGTGCCAGCAGTATGGGGGCTTCGTTGTCCGAGCAGTACTTC
cdr3_aa: CASSMGASLSEQYF

clone_size: few
v_call: TRBV30
j_call: TRBJ2-1
d_call: TRBD1
cdr3_nt: TGTGCCTGCTCCCAGGGACAGGGTATTGAGCAGTTCTTC
cdr3_aa: CACSQGQGIEQFF

clone_size: -
v_call: TRBV7-9
j_call: TRBJ1-1
d_call: -
cdr3_nt: TGTGCCAGCAGCTTAGCACAAGGCCGCGGGGGCACTGAAGCTTTCTTT
cdr3_aa: CASSLAQGRGGTEAFF

clone_size: -
v_call: TRBV3-1
j_call: TRBJ2-7
d_call: -
cdr3_nt: TGTGCCAGCAGCCAAGCAGCGTTGGAGCAGTACTTC
cdr3_aa: CASSQAALEQYF

clone_size: many
v_call: TRBV28
j_call: TRBJ2-2
d_call: -
cdr3_nt: TGTGCCAGCAGTTTAATCGGGGAGCTGTTTTTT
cdr3_aa: CASSLIGELFF

clone_size: -
v_call: TRBV19
j_call: TRBJ2-7
d_call: -
cdr3_nt: TGTGCCAGTAGTATTGCCAGGGCTGGCGAGCAGTACTTC
cdr3_aa: CASSIARAGEQYF

clone_size: many
v_call: TRBV12-3/TRBV12-4
j_call: TRBJ2-2
d_call: TRBD1
cdr3_nt: TGTGCCAGCAGTTTACTGGGACAGGGGGCGGGCGGGGAGCTGTTTTTT
cdr3_aa: CASSLLGQGAGGELFF

clone_size: many
v_call: TRBV7-9
j_call: TRBJ2-1
d_call: -
cdr3_nt: TGTGCCAGCAGCCCCCCGGACGAAGGATACAATGAGCAGTTCTTC
cdr3_aa: CASSPPDEGYNEQFF

clone_size: many
v_call: TRBV5-1
j_call: TRBJ2-1
d_call: TRBD2
cdr3_nt: TGCGCCAGCAGCCCGCGGGGCGGGAGGATCGGCAATGAGCAGTTCTTC
cdr3_aa: CASSPRGGRIGNEQFF

clone_size: few
v_call: TRBV6-2/TRBV6-3
j_call: TRBJ1-3
d_call: -
cdr3_nt: TGTGCCAGCAGTTCGATGGACGGTACTAGGGACACCATATATTTT
cdr3_aa: CASSSMDGTRDTIYF

clone_size: few
v_call: TRBV3-1
j_call: TRBJ2-7
d_call: -
cdr3_nt: TGTGCCAGCAGCCACCAGGACAAAATTGGGCGCGAGCAGTACTTC
cdr3_aa: CASSHQDKIGREQYF

clone_size: -
v_call: TRBV10-3
j_call: TRBJ1-3
d_call: -
cdr3_nt: TGTGCCATCAGTCCGGGGTCTGGAAACACCATATATTTT
cdr3_aa: CAISPGSGNTIYF

clone_size: -
v_call: TRBV5-1
j_call: TRBJ2-7
d_call: -
cdr3_nt: TGCGCCAGCAGCCCTTCGACAGGTCTCACTGCTGAGCAGTACTTC
cdr3_aa: CASSPSTGLTAEQYF

clone_size: few
v_call: TRBV28
j_call: TRBJ2-2
d_call: TRBD2
cdr3_nt: TGTGCCAGCAAAGGGGGACTAGCGCACACCGGGGAGCTGTTTTTT
cdr3_aa: CASKGGLAHTGELFF

clone_size: few
v_call: TRBV4-1
j_call: TRBJ1-3
d_call: -
cdr3_nt: TGCGCCAGCAGCCAAACAGGGTTCGGAGACACCATATATTTT
cdr3_aa: CASSQTGFGDTIYF

clone_size: few
v_call: TRBV7-2
j_call: TRBJ2-2
d_call: -
cdr3_nt: TGTGCCAGCAGCCCAAAGGCTCCGACGAACACCGGGGAGCTGTTTTTT
cdr3_aa: CASSPKAPTNTGELFF

clone_size: -
v_call: TRBV18
j_call: TRBJ2-1
d_call: -
cdr3_nt: TGTGCCAGCTCACCCAGCCACTATGAGCAGTTCTTC
cdr3_aa: CASSPSHYEQFF

clone_size: few
v_call: TRBV12-3/TRBV12-4
j_call: TRBJ2-3
d_call: TRBD2
cdr3_nt: TGTGCCAGCAGTTTCGTATTTGGCGGGAGGACGACAGATACGCAGTATTTT
cdr3_aa: CASSFVFGGRTTDTQYF

clone_size: many
v_call: TRBV6-1
j_call: TRBJ2-5
d_call: TRBD1
cdr3_nt: TGTGCCAGCGGACAGGGAGGAGAGACCCAGTACTTC
cdr3_aa: CASGQGGETQYF

clone_size: many
v_call: TRBV14
j_call: TRBJ2-1
d_call: -
cdr3_nt: TGTGCCAGCAGCCAAGTAGACAATGAGCAGTTCTTC
cdr3_aa: CASSQVDNEQFF

clone_size: many
v_call: TRBV20-1
j_call: TRBJ1-5
d_call: -
cdr3_nt: TGCAGTGCTTATAATACAGGGAACAATCAGCCCCAGCATTTT
cdr3_aa: CSAYNTGNNQPQHF

clone_size: many
v_call: TRBV2
j_call: TRBJ2-2
d_call: -
cdr3_nt: TGTGCCAGCAGGGACAGCACAACTCCCTCGGGAGAGCTGTTTTTT
cdr3_aa: CASRDSTTPSGELFF

clone_size: many
v_call: TRBV28
j_call: TRBJ1-2
d_call: -
cdr3_nt: TGTGCCAGCAGTCCCCGGACCTATGGCTACACCTTC
cdr3_aa: CASSPRTYGYTF

clone_size: few
v_call: TRBV19
j_call: TRBJ1-1
d_call: -
cdr3_nt: TGTGCCAGTAGTGTGGGAGGTTTTGAAGCTTTCTTT
cdr3_aa: CASSVGGFEAFF

clone_size: many
v_call: TRBV27
j_call: TRBJ2-3
d_call: -
cdr3_nt: TGTGCCAGCAGCGGGGAGGGGGGGACAGCTTACACAGATACGCAGTATTTT
cdr3_aa: CASSGEGGTAYTDTQYF

clone_size: few
v_call: TRBV27
j_call: TRBJ2-7
d_call: -
cdr3_nt: TGTGCGAGCTCCCCGAGAAGCCCAGCCTACGAGCAGTACTTC
cdr3_aa: CASSPRSPAYEQYF

clone_size: -
v_call: TRBV5-1
j_call: TRBJ2-7
d_call: -
cdr3_nt: TGCGCCAGCAGCTTGGCACCGAGAGACGAGCAGTACTTC
cdr3_aa: CASSLAPRDEQYF

clone_size: many
v_call: TRBV10-3
j_call: TRBJ2-2
d_call: -
cdr3_nt: TGTGCCATCAGTGAGGTTCCGGGACAGAACACCGGGGAGCTGTTTTTT
cdr3_aa: CAISEVPGQNTGELFF

clone_size: many
v_call: TRBV24-1
j_call: TRBJ2-1
d_call: -
cdr3_nt: TGTGCCACCAGTGACCCCGGGGACTCGTCTGAGCAGTTCTTC
cdr3_aa: CATSDPGDSSEQFF

clone_size: many
v_call: TRBV6-2/TRBV6-3
j_call: TRBJ2-1
d_call: TRBD2
cdr3_nt: TGTGCCAGCAGTGATTTTTCGGGACTAGCCTACAATGAGCAGTTCTTC
cdr3_aa: CASSDFSGLAYNEQFF

clone_size: few
v_call: TRBV10-3
j_call: TRBJ2-3
d_call: -
cdr3_nt: TGTGCCATCAGCGCCTCAGACAGGAACCCAGATACGCAGTATTTT
cdr3_aa: CAISASDRNPDTQYF

clone_size: many
v_call: TRBV12-3/TRBV12-4
j_call: TRBJ2-2
d_call: TRBD1
cdr3_nt: TGTGCCAGCAGTTTAGGGACAGGGGGCATCGGGGAGCTGTTTTTT
cdr3_aa: CASSLGTGGIGELFF

clone_size: -
v_call: TRBV7-2
j_call: TRBJ2-5
d_call: TRBD2
cdr3_nt: TGTGCCAGCAGCTTAGCTAGCGGGCCCCAAGAGACCCAGTACTTC
cdr3_aa: CASSLASGPQETQYF

clone_size: -
v_call: TRBV9
j_call: TRBJ2-3
d_call: -
cdr3_nt: TGTGCCAGCAGCGTAGATACTAGTGACACAGATACGCAGTATTTT
cdr3_aa: CASSVDTSDTDTQYF

clone_size: few
v_call: TRBV2
j_call: TRBJ2-3
d_call: -
cdr3_nt: TGTGCCAGCAGTGATGGCGCCAGCACAGATACGCAGTATTTT
cdr3_aa: CASSDGASTDTQYF

clone_size: -
v_call: TRBV29-1
j_call: TRBJ1-4
d_call: -
cdr3_nt: TGCAGCGTTGGTCAGCCTGAAAAACTGTTTTTT
cdr3_aa: CSVGQPEKLFF